This is a list of T cell receptor beta chains from one sample in a study of T cells after yellow fever vaccination. Using its own MiXCR run on the 5' RACE reads, TCRdb lists one record per CDR3 protein. The profile shows just under 600,000 distinct CDR3 sequences, less than 15% of them singletons. The sample consisted of PBMCs, taken on the day of the yellow fever booster vaccination. The receptors here all came from a man aged 25 to 40 who received the YFV17D yellow fever vaccine. CDR3s include the opening cysteine and the closing phenylalanine or tryptophan. Each record gives: J gene, D gene, clone size, V gene, CDR3 protein, CDR3 DNA. D genes are given only for firm matches. Rows may omit the clone size; those that give it use once, few, many or a size class.

J gene: TRBJ2-7; D gene: TRBD1; clone size: few; V gene: TRBV30; CDR3 protein: CAWGQGYEQYF; CDR3 DNA: TGTGCCTGGGGACAGGGCTACGAGCAGTACTTC
J gene: TRBJ2-3; D gene: NA; clone size: few; V gene: TRBV7-6; CDR3 protein: CASSYGLGTDTQYF; CDR3 DNA: TGTGCCAGCAGCTACGGACTCGGTACAGATACGCAGTATTTT
J gene: TRBJ2-7; D gene: TRBD1; clone size: NA; V gene: TRBV20-1; CDR3 protein: CSARVDRGKYEQYF; CDR3 DNA: TGCAGTGCTAGAGTAGACAGGGGGAAATACGAGCAGTACTTC
J gene: TRBJ2-5; D gene: TRBD2; clone size: NA; V gene: TRBV20-1; CDR3 protein: CSAIRLAGLQETQYF; CDR3 DNA: TGCAGTGCTATTCGACTAGCGGGACTTCAAGAGACCCAGTACTTC
J gene: TRBJ1-1; D gene: NA; clone size: NA; V gene: TRBV7-2; CDR3 protein: CASSLRTNTEAFF; CDR3 DNA: TGTGCCAGCAGCTTAAGGACGAACACTGAAGCTTTCTTT
J gene: TRBJ2-5; D gene: NA; clone size: NA; V gene: TRBV5-6; CDR3 protein: CASSFPTTPGETQYF; CDR3 DNA: TGTGCCAGCAGCTTCCCGACTACCCCCGGTGAGACCCAGTACTTC
J gene: TRBJ2-7; D gene: NA; clone size: few; V gene: TRBV20-1; CDR3 protein: CSARITGSSYEQYF; CDR3 DNA: TGCAGTGCAAGGATTACGGGGAGCTCCTACGAGCAGTACTTC
J gene: TRBJ2-1; D gene: TRBD1; clone size: NA; V gene: TRBV12-5; CDR3 protein: CASGWTGRFNEQFF; CDR3 DNA: TGTGCTAGTGGTTGGACAGGGCGGTTCAATGAGCAGTTCTTC
J gene: TRBJ2-1; D gene: TRBD2; clone size: few; V gene: TRBV7-2; CDR3 protein: CASSLGGLAGYEQFF; CDR3 DNA: TGTGCCAGCAGCTTGGGGGGACTAGCGGGATATGAGCAGTTCTTC
J gene: TRBJ2-5; D gene: NA; clone size: few; V gene: TRBV5-1; CDR3 protein: CASSWEAGQETQYF; CDR3 DNA: TGCGCCAGCAGCTGGGAAGCAGGCCAAGAGACCCAGTACTTC
J gene: TRBJ1-5; D gene: NA; clone size: many; V gene: TRBV12-3/TRBV12-4; CDR3 protein: CASSFGGNQPQHF; CDR3 DNA: TGTGCCAGCAGTTTTGGGGGCAATCAGCCCCAGCATTTT
J gene: TRBJ2-2; D gene: NA; clone size: few; V gene: TRBV5-1; CDR3 protein: CASSLDHTGELFF; CDR3 DNA: TGCGCCAGCAGCTTGGATCACACCGGGGAGCTGTTTTTT
J gene: TRBJ2-5; D gene: NA; clone size: NA; V gene: TRBV30; CDR3 protein: CAWSSGGGETQYF; CDR3 DNA: TGTGCCTGGAGCTCGGGTGGGGGGGAGACCCAGTACTTC
J gene: TRBJ2-1; D gene: NA; clone size: NA; V gene: TRBV7-9; CDR3 protein: CASSLWPSGSEQFF; CDR3 DNA: TGTGCCAGCAGCTTGTGGCCCTCCGGCAGTGAGCAGTTCTTC
J gene: TRBJ1-1; D gene: NA; clone size: few; V gene: TRBV6-2/TRBV6-3; CDR3 protein: CASSYGLREAFF; CDR3 DNA: TGTGCCAGCAGTTATGGCCTGCGGGAAGCTTTCTTT
J gene: TRBJ2-7; D gene: TRBD1; clone size: many; V gene: TRBV18; CDR3 protein: CASSPLGGTGSYEQYF; CDR3 DNA: TGTGCCAGCTCCCCTCTCGGCGGGACAGGATCCTACGAGCAGTACTTC
J gene: TRBJ2-2; D gene: TRBD2; clone size: NA; V gene: TRBV14; CDR3 protein: CASSQEARLAGGWTGELFF; CDR3 DNA: TGTGCCAGCAGCCAAGAAGCGCGACTAGCGGGAGGGTGGACCGGGGAGCTGTTTTTT
J gene: TRBJ2-5; D gene: TRBD1; clone size: NA; V gene: TRBV20-1; CDR3 protein: CSAAITGEETQYF; CDR3 DNA: TGCAGTGCTGCGATTACAGGGGAAGAGACCCAGTACTTC
J gene: TRBJ2-3; D gene: NA; clone size: few; V gene: TRBV29-1; CDR3 protein: CSVDEGGTDTQYF; CDR3 DNA: TGCAGCGTTGATGAGGGAGGCACAGATACGCAGTATTTT
J gene: TRBJ2-5; D gene: TRBD2; clone size: NA; V gene: TRBV6-2/TRBV6-3; CDR3 protein: CASSYGLAATQCF; CDR3 DNA: TGTGCCAGCAGTTACGGACTAGCGGCGACCCAGTGCTTC
J gene: TRBJ1-6; D gene: TRBD1; clone size: few; V gene: TRBV2; CDR3 protein: CASSGSIGTGDSPLHF; CDR3 DNA: TGTGCCAGCAGTGGGAGTATTGGGACAGGGGATTCACCCCTCCACTTT
J gene: TRBJ2-1; D gene: NA; clone size: NA; V gene: TRBV7-2; CDR3 protein: CASSSAGLFKNEQFF; CDR3 DNA: TGTGCCAGCAGCTCCGCAGGACTCTTTAAGAATGAGCAGTTCTTC
J gene: TRBJ1-1; D gene: NA; clone size: NA; V gene: TRBV29-1; CDR3 protein: CSVHGDSYTEAFF; CDR3 DNA: TGCAGCGTCCATGGTGACAGTTACACTGAAGCTTTCTTT